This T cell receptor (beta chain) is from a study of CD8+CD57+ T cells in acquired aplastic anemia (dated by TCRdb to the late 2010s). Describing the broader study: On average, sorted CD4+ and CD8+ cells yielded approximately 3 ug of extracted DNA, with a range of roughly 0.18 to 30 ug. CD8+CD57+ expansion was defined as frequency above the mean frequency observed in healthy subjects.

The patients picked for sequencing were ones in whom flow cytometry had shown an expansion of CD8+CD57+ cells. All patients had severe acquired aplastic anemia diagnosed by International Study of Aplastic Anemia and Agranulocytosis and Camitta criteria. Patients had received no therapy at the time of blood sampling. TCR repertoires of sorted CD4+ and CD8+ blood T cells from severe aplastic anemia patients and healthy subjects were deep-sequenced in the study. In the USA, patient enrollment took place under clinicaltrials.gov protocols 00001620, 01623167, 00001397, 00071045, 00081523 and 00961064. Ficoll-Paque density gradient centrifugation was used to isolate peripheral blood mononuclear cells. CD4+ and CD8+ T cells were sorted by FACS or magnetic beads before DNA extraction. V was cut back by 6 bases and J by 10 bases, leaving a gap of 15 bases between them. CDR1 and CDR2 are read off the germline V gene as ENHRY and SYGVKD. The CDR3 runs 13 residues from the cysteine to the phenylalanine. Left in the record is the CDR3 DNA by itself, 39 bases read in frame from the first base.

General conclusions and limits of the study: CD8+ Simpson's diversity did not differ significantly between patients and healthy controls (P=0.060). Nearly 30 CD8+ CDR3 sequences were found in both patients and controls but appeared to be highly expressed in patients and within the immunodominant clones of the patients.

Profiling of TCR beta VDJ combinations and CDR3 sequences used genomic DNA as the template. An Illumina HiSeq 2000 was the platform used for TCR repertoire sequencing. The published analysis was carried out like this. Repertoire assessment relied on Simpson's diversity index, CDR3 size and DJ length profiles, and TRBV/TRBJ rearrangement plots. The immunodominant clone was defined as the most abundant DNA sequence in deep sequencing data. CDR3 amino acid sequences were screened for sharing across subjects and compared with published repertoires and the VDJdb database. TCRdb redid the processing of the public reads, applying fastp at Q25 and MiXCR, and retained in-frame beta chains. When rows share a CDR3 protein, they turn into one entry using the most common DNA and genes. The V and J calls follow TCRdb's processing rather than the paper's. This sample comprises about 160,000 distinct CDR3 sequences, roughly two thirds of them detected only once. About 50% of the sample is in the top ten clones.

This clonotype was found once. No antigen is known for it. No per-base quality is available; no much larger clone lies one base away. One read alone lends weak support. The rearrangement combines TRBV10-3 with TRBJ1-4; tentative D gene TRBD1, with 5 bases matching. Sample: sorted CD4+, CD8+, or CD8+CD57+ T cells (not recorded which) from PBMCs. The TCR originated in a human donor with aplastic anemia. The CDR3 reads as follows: CAIRVGEDGKLFF. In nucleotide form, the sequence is TGTGCCATCAGAGTGGGGGAGGATGGAAAACTGTTTTTT.